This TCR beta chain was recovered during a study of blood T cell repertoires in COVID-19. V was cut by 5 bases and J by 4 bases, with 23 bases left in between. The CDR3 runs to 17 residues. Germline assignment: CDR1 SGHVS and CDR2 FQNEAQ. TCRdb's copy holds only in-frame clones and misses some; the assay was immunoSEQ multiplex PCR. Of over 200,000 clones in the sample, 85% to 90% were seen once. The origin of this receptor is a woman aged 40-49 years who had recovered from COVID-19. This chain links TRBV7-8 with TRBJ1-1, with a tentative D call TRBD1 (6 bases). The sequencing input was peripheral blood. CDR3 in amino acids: CASSQDRSGWSGTEAFF. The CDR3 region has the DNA TGTGCCAGCAGCCAAGACAGGTCGGGCTGGTCGGGCACTGAAGCTTTCTTT.